The clone carrying this T cell receptor beta chain was found once. As yet, its antigen is unknown. There were TCR beta CDR3 regions amplified from RNA transcripts. HTBI primers drove first-round RT-PCR of the TCR CDR3. TCRdb redid the calling of the multiplex PCR reads with MiXCR, one entry per CDR3 protein. The repertoire holds hundreds of thousands of distinct CDR3 sequences, with 38% as singletons. The data derive from a study of T cells in Graves' hyperthyroidism and ophthalmopathy. Findings and limits, study-wide: Ophthalmopathy stood apart from stable hyperthyroidism in a 13 V-J model.

CDR1 and CDR2 from the germline V gene are ENHRY and SYGVKD. J lost 4 bases, V lost 10 bases, and 7 bases had no gene match. The CDR3 runs to 13 residues. This TCR was recovered from a man between 18 and 29 years old with Graves' hyperthyroidism. Sequencing was performed on blood. This chain links TRBV10-3 with TRBJ2-7; 10 positions agree with TRBD2. CDR3 loop: CASTGLAVYEQYF. CDR3 DNA sequence: TGTGCCAGCACCGGACTAGCGGTTTACGAGCAGTACTTC.